The T cell receptor (beta chain) under discussion was sequenced for a study of CD8+ T cells in alopecia areata. General study points: Patients shared TCRs less clearly than mice did, possibly for HLA-related reasons. Resident alphabeta T cells of normal skin are also sequenced in scalp samples. Administration of tofacitinib significantly diminished scalp clonality and expanded CD8+ clones within the top 100.

Noted treatment: oral pan-JAK inhibitor, 5-10 mg twice daily. Obtained from alopecia areata patients were lesional scalp punch biopsies along with peripheral blood. CDR3 length: 12 residues. CDR1 and CDR2 from the germline V gene are SQVTM and ANQGSEA. For this clone: The antigen remains undetermined.

RNA was extracted and reverse transcribed into cDNA as the sequencing template. Repertoires were generated with immunoSEQ multiplex PCR, while TCRdb's copy carries only in-frame clones and drops some. Among over 95,000 clones listed, roughly three fifths were seen once. Specimen: CD4+ T cells sorted from blood, collected at week 24, from a patient treated with tofacitinib. V gene TRBV29-1 combines with J gene TRBJ2-3; 7 bases line up with TRBD1. This receptor was obtained from a human donor with alopecia areata. CDR3 sequence reads: CTLGQSTDTQYF. The CDR3 DNA follows: TGCACCCTGGGACAGAGCACAGATACGCAGTATTTT.